These 20 T cell receptor beta chains were sequenced from one sample in a study of immune evolution from preneoplasia to lung adenocarcinoma. The protocol was immunoSEQ multiplex PCR, while the TCRdb copy is restricted to in-frame clones and leaves out a portion. The top ten hold more than 4.5% of the sample, which has around 6,000 clones, approximately 89% seen once. Sequencing was done on a sample of FFPE invasive lung adenocarcinoma tissue. These receptors all come from a person aged 50-70 years with lung adenocarcinoma.

J is TRBJ1-3 and V is TRBV4-2, with a possible D match to TRBD1 (6 bases). Trimming left V 2 bases short and J 3 bases short, with 14 bases between. CDR1 is LGHNA, CDR2 YNFKEQ, per germline. The CDR3 is 16 amino acids. The CDR3 spells CASSQLDRTSGNTIYF. CDR3 DNA: TGTGCCAGCAGCCAACTTGACAGGACAAGTGGAAACACCATATATTTT.

The chain links TRBV16 to TRBJ1-1; D unclear. The CDR3 extends over 13 amino acids. Germline V gives CDR1 KGHSY, CDR2 FQNENV. V lost 4 bases to trimming and J lost 5 bases, with 11 bases between them. The CDR3 spells CASSRDFGTEAFF. The CDR3 nucleotides read TGTGCCAGCAGCCGTGACTTCGGGACTGAAGCTTTCTTT.

The chain employs TRBV5-5 and TRBJ1-4, with D perhaps matching TRBD1 (5 bases). Germline V lookup: CDR1 SGHKS, CDR2 YYEKEE (reference sequence). There are 14 residues in the CDR3. Trimming pared 4 bases from V and 7 bases from J, leaving 14 bases between. CDR3 nucleotides: TGTGCCAGCAGCACCGGGACGGGAGGTGAAAAACTGTTTTTT. It translates to CASSTGTGGEKLFF.

The rearrangement uses TRBV4-1 and TRBJ2-3; D gene uncertain. With 1 base removed from V and 4 bases from J, the gap between germline ends came to 12 bases. The CDR3 covers 15 residues. Germline CDR1 reads MGHRA; CDR2 reads YSYEKL. The CDR3 protein is CASSQGLQVADTQYF. In nucleotides, the CDR3 is TGCGCCAGCAGCCAAGGTTTACAAGTCGCAGATACGCAGTATTTT.

The chain joins TRBV28 to TRBJ1-1; D unclear. V was pared by 1 base and J by 2 bases, with 14 bases between. CDR3 length: 16 amino acids. Germline loops: CDR1 MDHEN, CDR2 SYDVKM. The CDR3 loop is CASSLSPWVRNTEAFF. In DNA form, the CDR3 reads TGTGCCAGCAGTTTATCCCCATGGGTACGAAACACTGAAGCTTTCTTT.

This chain connects TRBV9 to TRBJ2-5, with TRBD2 matching over 7 bases. Germline CDR1 reads SGDLS; CDR2 reads YYNGEE. The CDR3 has 16 amino acids. Trimming cost V 0 bases and J 1 base; bases outside gene matches: 6. The CDR3 bases are TGTGCCAGCAGCGTAGGAAACGGCGGGGGCCAAGAGACCCAGTACTTC. This gives the protein CASSVGNGGGQETQYF.

V gene TRBV2 combines with J gene TRBJ1-3; 7 nucleotides line up with TRBD1. The CDR3 is 14 residues long. J lost 3 bases, V lost 4 bases, and 3 bases had no gene match. Germline CDR1 SNHLY, CDR2 FYNNEI. CDR3 coding DNA: TGTGCCAGCAGTGTACAGGGGAATGGAAACACCATATATTTT. Protein product: CASSVQGNGNTIYF.

This clone was observed a handful of times. V usage is TRBV5-1 and J usage is TRBJ2-7; possibly TRBD2 for D (6 bases). This CDR3 is 18 amino acids long. V dropped 4 bases and J dropped 4 bases, with 27 bases sitting between them. Germline V gene sequence: CDR1 SGHRS, CDR2 YFSETQ. DNA for the CDR3: TGCGCCAGCAGCCATGGAGATCGGAGAATAGGAGGGGATTACGAGCAGTACTTC. This translates into CASSHGDRRIGGDYEQYF. The full variable domain, completed using reference TRBV5-1 and TRBJ2-7, is KAGVTQTPRYLIKTRGQQVTLSCSPISGHRSVSWYQQTPGQGLQFLFEYFSETQRNKGNFPGRFSGRQFSNSRSEMNVSTLELGDSALYLCASSHGDRRIGGDYEQYFGPGTRLTVT.

Turning to this clone: The junction departs from the called germline gene at one end, perhaps through a read error. At the DNA level, this CDR3 is encoded by other sequences in the same sample as well. The chain links TRBV7-2 to TRBJ2-7; the match to TRBD2 covers 11 bases. There are 15 residues in the CDR3. CDR1 SGHTA and CDR2 FQGNSA come from the germline V gene. The CDR3 loop is CASSLAGGSSYEQYF. The DNA of the CDR3 is TGTGCCAGCAGTTTAGCGGGAGGGAGCTCCTACGAGCAGTACTTC. The full variable domain, with the rest looked up from reference TRBV7-2 and TRBJ2-7, is GAGVSQSPSNKVTEKGKDVELRCDPISGHTALYWYRQSLGQGLEFLIYFQGNSAPDKSGLPSDRFSAERTGGSVSTLTIQRTQQEDSAVYLCASSLAGGSSYEQYFGPGTRLTVT.

V usage is TRBV5-1 and J usage is TRBJ2-5, with TRBD1 matching 7 bases. Germline V gene lookup returns CDR1 SGHRS and CDR2 YFSETQ. The CDR3 is 15 amino acids. V shed 5 bases and J 5 bases; nucleotides not matched to a gene: 12. In DNA, the CDR3 is TGCGCCAGCAGTCCTACCGGGACCAGGGGGGAGACCCAGTACTTC. The encoded protein is CASSPTGTRGETQYF.

This chain uses TRBV15 with TRBJ1-1; no clear D gene. The V end lost 3 bases, the J end lost 7 bases, and 18 bases lay between the germline ends. Germline lookup yields CDR1 LNHNV and CDR2 YYDKDF (reference sequence). The CDR3 covers 15 residues. The CDR3 here is CATSRNRIGLLEAFF. CDR3 DNA: TGTGCCACCAGCAGGAATCGGATAGGTCTGCTTGAAGCTTTCTTT.

The chain has TRBV9 and TRBJ2-2; no definite D call. The CDR3 extends over 12 amino acids. Deletions cut 4 bases from V and 3 bases from J, with 4 bases between. Germline values: CDR1 SGDLS, CDR2 YYNGEE. The CDR3 here is CASSPHTGELFF. DNA for the CDR3: TGTGCCAGCAGCCCCCACACCGGGGAGCTGTTTTTT. The full variable domain, with the rest looked up from reference TRBV9 and TRBJ2-2, is DSGVTQTPKHLITATGQRVTLRCSPRSGDLSVYWYQQSLDQGLQFLIQYYNGEERAKGNILERFSAQQFPDLHSELNLSSLELGDSALYFCASSPHTGELFFGEGSRLTVL.

CDR3 sequence (DNA): TGTGCCACCAGCGGGAGGCGGGATTTAGGCAAAAACATTCAGTACTTC. Its translation is CATSGRRDLGKNIQYF. The chain combines TRBV2 with TRBJ2-4; the match to TRBD2 covers 9 bases. The J segment lost 3 bases and the V segment lost 10 bases, leaving 13 bases of the junction unmatched. The CDR3 sequence is 16 residues long. The germline CDR1 and CDR2 sequences are SNHLY and FYNNEI. Supplemented by reference TRBV2 and TRBJ2-4, the full variable domain reads EPEVTQTPSHQVTQMGQEVILRCVPISNHLYFYWYRQILGQKVEFLVSFYNNEISEKSEIFDDQFSVERPDGSNFTLKIRSTKLEDSAMYFCATSGRRDLGKNIQYFGAGTRLSVL.

The chain couples TRBV13 to TRBJ2-5; D call uncertain. Trimming took 2 bases from V and 5 from J, leaving 6 bases between them. Germline V lookup: CDR1 PRHDT, CDR2 FYEKMQ (reference sequence). The CDR3 runs to 12 residues. The CDR3: CASSLSGETQYF. Here the CDR3 DNA reads TGTGCCAGCAGCTTATCCGGTGAGACCCAGTACTTC.

This chain joins TRBV29-1 and TRBJ2-3; TRBD2 matches 9 bases. The CDR3 loop spans 17 amino acids. Trimming at V came to 6 bases and at J to 3 bases, leaving 16 bases not matched to a gene. Germline values: CDR1 SQVTM, CDR2 ANQGSEA. This CDR3 is CSVYGGSGSGGTDTQYF. In nucleotides, the CDR3 is TGCAGCGTGTATGGAGGTAGCGGGAGTGGCGGAACAGATACGCAGTATTTT.

J is TRBJ2-5 and V is TRBV7-8, with a weak D call TRBD2 (5 bases). Germline assignment: CDR1 SGHVS and CDR2 FQNEAQ. The CDR3 length is 14 residues. V dropped 5 bases and J dropped 1 base, with 11 bases sitting between them. This chain's CDR3 is CASSRTRVQETQYF. CDR3 bases: TGTGCCAGCAGCCGTACTAGGGTCCAAGAGACCCAGTACTTC.

The chain joins TRBV7-8 to TRBJ2-1; the D is unclear. The CDR3 length is 14 residues. Trimming stripped 2 bases from V and 3 bases from J, with 8 bases between. Looked up from germline, CDR1 is SGHVS and CDR2 is FQNEAQ. CDR3 sequence (DNA): TGTGCCAGCAGCTTATCGGGCAGCTACAATGAGCAGTTCTTC. Translating it yields CASSLSGSYNEQFF.

To note about this clone: Other DNA sequences from this sample encode an identical CDR3 as well. The chain is built from TRBV6-1 and TRBJ2-5; a weak D match, TRBD2 (6 bases). V dropped 3 bases and J dropped 5 bases, with 13 bases sitting between them. The length of the CDR3 is 14 residues. Germline V CDR1 and CDR2: MNHNS, SASEGT. The CDR3 bases are TGTGCCAGCAGTGATGGGGGGTCGGTCGAGACCCAGTACTTC. It codes for CASSDGGSVETQYF.

This clone was seen more than once but under ten times. The genes are TRBV7-9 and TRBJ1-4; 8 bases map to TRBD1. Looked up from germline, CDR1 is SEHNR and CDR2 is FQNEAQ (reference sequence). The ends lost 5 bases at V and 7 bases at J; junction bases unmatched: 3. The CDR3 has 13 residues. The CDR3 DNA sequence: TGTGCCAGCAGCCACGGACAGGGTGAAAAACTGTTTTTT. Translation: CASSHGQGEKLFF.

Comment on this clone: One end of the junction varies from germline; a read error may be responsible. V usage is TRBV7-9 and J usage is TRBJ2-1; unclear D gene. CDR1 SEHNR and CDR2 FQNEAQ come from the germline V gene (reference sequence). The CDR3 loop spans 17 amino acids. CDR3 amino acids: CASSLRAGDGSYNEQFF. In DNA form, the CDR3 reads TGTGCCAGCAGCTTAAGAGCCGGTGATGGCTCCTACAATGAACAGTTCTTC.